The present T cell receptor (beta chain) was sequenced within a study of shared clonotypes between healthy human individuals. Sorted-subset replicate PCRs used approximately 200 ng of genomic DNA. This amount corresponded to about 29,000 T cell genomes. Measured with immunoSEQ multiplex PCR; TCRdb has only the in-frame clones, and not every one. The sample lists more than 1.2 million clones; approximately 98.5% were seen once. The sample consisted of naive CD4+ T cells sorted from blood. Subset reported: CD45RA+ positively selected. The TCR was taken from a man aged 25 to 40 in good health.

The CDR3 here is CAHSGGNYGYTF. Written as DNA, the CDR3 is TGTGCCCACTCGGGAGGGAACTATGGCTACACCTTC. The rearrangement uses TRBV30 and TRBJ1-2; D gene uncertain. The CDR3 length is 12 residues. The germline CDR1 and CDR2 sequences are GTSNPN and SVGIG (reference sequence). V lost 8 bases to trimming and J lost 2 bases, with 12 bases between them.